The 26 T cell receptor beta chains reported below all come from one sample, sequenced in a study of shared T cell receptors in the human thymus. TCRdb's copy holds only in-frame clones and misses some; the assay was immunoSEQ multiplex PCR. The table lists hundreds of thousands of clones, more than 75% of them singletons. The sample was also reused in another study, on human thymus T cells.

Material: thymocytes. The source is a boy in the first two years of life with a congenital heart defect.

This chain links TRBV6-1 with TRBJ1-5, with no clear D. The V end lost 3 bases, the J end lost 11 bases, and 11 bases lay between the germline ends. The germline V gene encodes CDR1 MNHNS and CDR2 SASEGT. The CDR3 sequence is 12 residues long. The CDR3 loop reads CASSDLPTSQHF. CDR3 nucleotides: TGTGCCAGCAGTGATCTCCCAACTTCCCAGCATTTT.

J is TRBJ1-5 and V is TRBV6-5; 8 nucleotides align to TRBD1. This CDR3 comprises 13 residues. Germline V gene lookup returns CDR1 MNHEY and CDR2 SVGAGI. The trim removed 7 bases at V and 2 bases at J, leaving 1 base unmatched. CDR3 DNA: TGTGCCAGCACAGGGGGCGGCAATCAGCCCCAGCATTTT. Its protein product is CASTGGGNQPQHF.

CDR3 coding DNA: TGCGCCAGCAGCCAAGCTAGCGGGACTCCCACCGGGGAGCTGTTTTTT. It translates to CASSQASGTPTGELFF. The chain recombines TRBV4-1 with TRBJ2-2, with TRBD2 identical over 9 bases. From germline, CDR1 is MGHRA and CDR2 YSYEKL. The trim removed 1 base at V and 4 bases at J, leaving 4 bases unmatched. This CDR3 is built from 16 residues.

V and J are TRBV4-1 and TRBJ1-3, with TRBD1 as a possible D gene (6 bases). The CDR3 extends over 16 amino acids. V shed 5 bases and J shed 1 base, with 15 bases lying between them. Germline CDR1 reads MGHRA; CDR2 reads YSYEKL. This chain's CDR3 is CASSNRQAASGNTIYF. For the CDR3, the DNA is TGCGCCAGCAGCAATAGACAGGCCGCGTCTGGAAACACCATATATTTT.

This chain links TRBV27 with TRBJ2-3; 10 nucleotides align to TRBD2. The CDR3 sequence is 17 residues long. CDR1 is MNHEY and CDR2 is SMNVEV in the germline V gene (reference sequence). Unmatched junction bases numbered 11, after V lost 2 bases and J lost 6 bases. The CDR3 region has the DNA TGTGCCAGCAGTTTAAGTCGCGGGACTAGCGTGTTTGATACGCAGTATTTT. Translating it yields CASSLSRGTSVFDTQYF.

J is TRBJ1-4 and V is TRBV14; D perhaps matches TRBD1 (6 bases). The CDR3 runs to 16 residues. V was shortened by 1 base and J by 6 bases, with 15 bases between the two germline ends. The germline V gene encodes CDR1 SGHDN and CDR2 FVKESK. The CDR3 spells CASSQGVRGRDEKLFF. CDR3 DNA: TGTGCCAGCAGCCAAGGTGTCAGGGGACGAGATGAAAAACTGTTTTTT.

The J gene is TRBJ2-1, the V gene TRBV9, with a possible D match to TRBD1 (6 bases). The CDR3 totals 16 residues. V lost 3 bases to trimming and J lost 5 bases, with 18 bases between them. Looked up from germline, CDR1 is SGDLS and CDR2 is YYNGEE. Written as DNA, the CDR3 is TGTGCCAGCAGCGCCCAAACAGGGTCGTCGCACAATGAGCAGTTCTTC. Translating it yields CASSAQTGSSHNEQFF.

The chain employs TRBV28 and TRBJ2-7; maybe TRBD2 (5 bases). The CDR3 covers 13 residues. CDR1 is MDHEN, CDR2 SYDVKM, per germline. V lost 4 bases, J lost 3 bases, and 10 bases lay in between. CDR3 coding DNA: TGTGCCAGCAGTTGGCTAGGAGGCTACGAGCAGTACTTC. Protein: CASSWLGGYEQYF.

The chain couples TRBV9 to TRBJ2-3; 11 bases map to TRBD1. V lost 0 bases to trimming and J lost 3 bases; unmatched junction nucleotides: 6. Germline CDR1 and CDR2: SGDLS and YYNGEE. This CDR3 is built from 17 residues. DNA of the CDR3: TGTGCCAGCAGCGTAGATGATGGGGACAGGGGGACAGATACGCAGTATTTT. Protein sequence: CASSVDDGDRGTDTQYF.

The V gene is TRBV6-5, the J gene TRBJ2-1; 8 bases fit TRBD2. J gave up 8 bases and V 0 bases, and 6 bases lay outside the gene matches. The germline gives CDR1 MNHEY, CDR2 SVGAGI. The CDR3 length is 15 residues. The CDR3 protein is CASSYSREGYHEQFF. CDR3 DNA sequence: TGTGCCAGCAGTTACTCACGGGAGGGGTACCATGAGCAGTTCTTC.

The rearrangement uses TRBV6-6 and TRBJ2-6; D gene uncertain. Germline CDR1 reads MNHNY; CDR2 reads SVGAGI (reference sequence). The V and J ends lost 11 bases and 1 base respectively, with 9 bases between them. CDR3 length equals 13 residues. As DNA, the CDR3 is TGTGCCGGCCAAGAATCTGGGGCCAACGTCCTGACTTTC. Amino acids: CAGQESGANVLTF.

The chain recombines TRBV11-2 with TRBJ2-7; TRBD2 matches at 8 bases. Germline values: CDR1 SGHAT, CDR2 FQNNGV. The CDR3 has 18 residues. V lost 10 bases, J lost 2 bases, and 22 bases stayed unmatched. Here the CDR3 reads CAIPSGDGETSATYEQYF. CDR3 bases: TGTGCCATCCCCTCGGGGGACGGTGAGACTAGCGCGACCTACGAGCAGTACTTC.

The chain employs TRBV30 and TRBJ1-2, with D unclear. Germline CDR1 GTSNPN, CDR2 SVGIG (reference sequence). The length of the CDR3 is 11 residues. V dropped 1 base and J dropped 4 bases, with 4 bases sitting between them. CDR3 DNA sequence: TGTGCCTGGAGTGCCCTCTATGGCTACACCTTC. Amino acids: CAWSALYGYTF. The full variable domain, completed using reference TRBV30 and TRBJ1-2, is SQTIHQWPATLVQPVGSPLSLECTVEGTSNPNLYWYRQAAGRGLQLLFYSVGIGQISSEVPQNLSASRPQDRQFILSSKKLLLSDSGFYLCAWSALYGYTFGSGTRLTVV.

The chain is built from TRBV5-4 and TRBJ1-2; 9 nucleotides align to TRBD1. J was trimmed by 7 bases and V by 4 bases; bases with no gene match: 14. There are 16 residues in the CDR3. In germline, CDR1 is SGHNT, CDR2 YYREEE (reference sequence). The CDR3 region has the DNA TGTGCCAGCAGCGCCCCGCGACCGGGACAGGGTGCTGGCTACACCTTC. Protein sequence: CASSAPRPGQGAGYTF. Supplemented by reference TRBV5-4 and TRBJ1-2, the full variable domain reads ETGVTQSPTHLIKTRGQQVTLRCSSQSGHNTVSWYQQALGQGPQFIFQYYREEENGRGNFPPRFSGLQFPNYSSELNVNALELDDSALYLCASSAPRPGQGAGYTFGSGTRLTVV.

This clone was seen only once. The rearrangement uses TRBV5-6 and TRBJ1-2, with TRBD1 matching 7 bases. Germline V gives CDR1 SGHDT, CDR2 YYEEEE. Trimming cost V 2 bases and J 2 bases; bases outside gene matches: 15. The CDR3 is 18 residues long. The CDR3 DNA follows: TGTGCCAGCAGCTTAGATAGGACAGGTAGGGAAGGGAACTATGGCTACACCTTC. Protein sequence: CASSLDRTGREGNYGYTF.

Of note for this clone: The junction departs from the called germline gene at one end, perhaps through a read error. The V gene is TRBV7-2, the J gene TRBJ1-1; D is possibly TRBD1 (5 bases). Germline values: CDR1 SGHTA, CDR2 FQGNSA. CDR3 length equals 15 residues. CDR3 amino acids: CASRLGFGGETEAFF. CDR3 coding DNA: TGTGCCAGCAGATTAGGGTTCGGGGGGGAAACTGAAGCTTTCTTT. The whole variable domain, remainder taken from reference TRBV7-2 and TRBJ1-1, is GAGVSQSPSNKVTEKGKDVELRCDPISGHTALYWYRQSLGQGLEFLIYFQGNSAPDKSGLPSDRFSAERTGGSVSTLTIQRTQQEDSAVYLCASRLGFGGETEAFFGQGTRLTVV.

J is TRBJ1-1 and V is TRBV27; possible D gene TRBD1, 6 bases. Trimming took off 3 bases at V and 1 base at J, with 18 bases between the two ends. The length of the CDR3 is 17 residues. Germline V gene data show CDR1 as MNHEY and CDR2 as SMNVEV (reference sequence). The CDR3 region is CASSLRTVLRGNTEAFF. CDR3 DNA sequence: TGTGCCAGCAGTTTGAGGACAGTCCTCCGGGGGAACACTGAAGCTTTCTTT.

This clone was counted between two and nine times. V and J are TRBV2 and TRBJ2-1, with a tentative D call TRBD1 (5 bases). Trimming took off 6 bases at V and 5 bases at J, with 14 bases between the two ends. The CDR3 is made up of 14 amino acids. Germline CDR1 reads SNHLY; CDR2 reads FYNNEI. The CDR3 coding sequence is TGTGCCAGCAGAAGTCAGGGTAACGACAATGAGCAGTTCTTC. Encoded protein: CASRSQGNDNEQFF.

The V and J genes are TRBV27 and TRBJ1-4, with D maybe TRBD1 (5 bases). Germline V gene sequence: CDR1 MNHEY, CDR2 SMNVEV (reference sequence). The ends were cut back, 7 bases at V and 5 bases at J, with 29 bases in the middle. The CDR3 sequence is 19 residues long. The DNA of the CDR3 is TGTGCCAGCATCACAGTTGGCATCCAGGGCGGTGTTATCAATGAAAAACTGTTTTTT. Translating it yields CASITVGIQGGVINEKLFF.

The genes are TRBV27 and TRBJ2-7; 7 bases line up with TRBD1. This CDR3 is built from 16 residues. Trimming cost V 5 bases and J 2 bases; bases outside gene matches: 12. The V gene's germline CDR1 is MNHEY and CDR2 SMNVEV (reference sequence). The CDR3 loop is CASSARQGPRTYEQYF. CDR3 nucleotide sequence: TGTGCCAGCAGTGCCCGACAGGGACCACGAACCTACGAGCAGTACTTC.

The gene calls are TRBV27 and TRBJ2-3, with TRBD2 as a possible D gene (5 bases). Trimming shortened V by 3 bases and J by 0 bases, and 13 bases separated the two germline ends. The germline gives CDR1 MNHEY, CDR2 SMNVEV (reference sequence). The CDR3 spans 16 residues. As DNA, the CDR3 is TGTGCCAGCAGTTTTGCTAGCCCTTCTAGCACAGATACGCAGTATTTT. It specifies CASSFASPSSTDTQYF.

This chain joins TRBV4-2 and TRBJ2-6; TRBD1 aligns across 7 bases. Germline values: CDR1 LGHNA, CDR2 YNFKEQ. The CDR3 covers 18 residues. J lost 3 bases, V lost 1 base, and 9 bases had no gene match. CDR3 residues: CASSQAVRGSLGANVLTF. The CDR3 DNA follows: TGTGCCAGCAGCCAAGCAGTCAGGGGGTCACTTGGGGCCAACGTCCTGACTTTC.

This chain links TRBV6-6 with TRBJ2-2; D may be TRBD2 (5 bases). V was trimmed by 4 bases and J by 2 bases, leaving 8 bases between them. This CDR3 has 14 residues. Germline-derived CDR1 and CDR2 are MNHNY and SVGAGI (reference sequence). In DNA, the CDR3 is TGTGCCAGCAGTTTTTGGACTAACACCGGGGAGCTGTTTTTT. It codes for CASSFWTNTGELFF.

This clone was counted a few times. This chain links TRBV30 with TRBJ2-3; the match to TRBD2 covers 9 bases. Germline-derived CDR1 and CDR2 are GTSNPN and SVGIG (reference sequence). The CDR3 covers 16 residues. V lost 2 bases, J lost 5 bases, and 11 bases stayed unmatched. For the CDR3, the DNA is TGTGCCTGGAGTATGGGCGGGGGGGCGATTATAGATACGCAGTATTTT. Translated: CAWSMGGGAIIDTQYF. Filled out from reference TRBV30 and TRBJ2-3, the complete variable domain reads SQTIHQWPATLVQPVGSPLSLECTVEGTSNPNLYWYRQAAGRGLQLLFYSVGIGQISSEVPQNLSASRPQDRQFILSSKKLLLSDSGFYLCAWSMGGGAIIDTQYFGPGTRLTVL.

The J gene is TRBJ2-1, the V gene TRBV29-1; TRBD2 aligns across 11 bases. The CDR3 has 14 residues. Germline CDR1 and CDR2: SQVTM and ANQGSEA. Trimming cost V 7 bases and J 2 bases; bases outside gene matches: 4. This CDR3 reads CSALAGGPYNEQFF. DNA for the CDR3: TGCAGCGCCTTAGCGGGGGGGCCCTACAATGAGCAGTTCTTC.

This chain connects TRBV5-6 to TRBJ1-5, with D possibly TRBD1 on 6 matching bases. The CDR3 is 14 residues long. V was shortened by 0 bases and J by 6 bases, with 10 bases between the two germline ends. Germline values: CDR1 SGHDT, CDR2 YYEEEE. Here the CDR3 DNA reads TGTGCCAGCAGCTTGGAGGGGGTTGGTCAGCCCCAGCATTTT. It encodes CASSLEGVGQPQHF.